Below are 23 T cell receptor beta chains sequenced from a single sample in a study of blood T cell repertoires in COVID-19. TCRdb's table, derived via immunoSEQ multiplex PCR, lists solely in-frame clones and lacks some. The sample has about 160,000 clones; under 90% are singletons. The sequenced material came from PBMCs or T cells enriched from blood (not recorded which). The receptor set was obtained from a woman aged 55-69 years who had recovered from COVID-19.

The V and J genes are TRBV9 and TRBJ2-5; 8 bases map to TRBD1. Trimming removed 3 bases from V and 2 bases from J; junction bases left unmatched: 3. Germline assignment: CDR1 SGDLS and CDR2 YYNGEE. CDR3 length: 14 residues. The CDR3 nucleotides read TGTGCCAGCAGCGCGTACAGGGGGCAAGAGACCCAGTACTTC. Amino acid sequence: CASSAYRGQETQYF.

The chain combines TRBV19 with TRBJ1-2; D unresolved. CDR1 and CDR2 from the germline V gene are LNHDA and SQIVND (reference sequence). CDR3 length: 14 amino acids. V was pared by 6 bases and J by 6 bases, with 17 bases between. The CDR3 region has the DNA TGTGCCAGTAGATTACTCAACCGGGAAGATGGCTACACCTTC. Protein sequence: CASRLLNREDGYTF.

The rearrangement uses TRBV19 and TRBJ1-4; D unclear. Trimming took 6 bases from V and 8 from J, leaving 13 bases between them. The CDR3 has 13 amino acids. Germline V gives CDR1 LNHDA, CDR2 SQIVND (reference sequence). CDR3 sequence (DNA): TGTGCCAGTAGCCCCCGACTCTCCGAAAAACTGTTTTTT. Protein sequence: CASSPRLSEKLFF.

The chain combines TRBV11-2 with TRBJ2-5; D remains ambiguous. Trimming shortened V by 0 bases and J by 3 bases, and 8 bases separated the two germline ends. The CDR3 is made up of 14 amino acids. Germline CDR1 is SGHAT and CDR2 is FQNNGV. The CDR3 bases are TGTGCCAGCAGCTTAGATCATGCGGAAGAGACCCAGTACTTC. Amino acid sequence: CASSLDHAEETQYF.

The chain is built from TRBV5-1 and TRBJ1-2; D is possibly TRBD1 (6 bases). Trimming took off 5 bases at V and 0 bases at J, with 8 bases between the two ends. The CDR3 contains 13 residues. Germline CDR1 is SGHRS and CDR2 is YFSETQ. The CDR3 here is CASRGDTNYGYTF. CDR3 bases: TGCGCCAGCAGGGGGGACACTAACTATGGCTACACCTTC.

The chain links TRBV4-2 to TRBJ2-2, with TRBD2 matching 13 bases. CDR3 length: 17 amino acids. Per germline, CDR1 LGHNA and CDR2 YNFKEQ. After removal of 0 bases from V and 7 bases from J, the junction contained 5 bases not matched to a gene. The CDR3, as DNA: TGTGCCAGCAGCCAAGAAGGACTAGCGGGGGTGGACGGGGAGCTGTTTTTT. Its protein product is CASSQEGLAGVDGELFF.

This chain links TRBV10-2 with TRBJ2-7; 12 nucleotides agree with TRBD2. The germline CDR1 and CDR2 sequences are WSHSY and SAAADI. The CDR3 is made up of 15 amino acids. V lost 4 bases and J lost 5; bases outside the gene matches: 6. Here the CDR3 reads CASSGASGGGDEQYF. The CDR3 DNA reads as TGCGCCAGCAGTGGGGCTAGCGGGGGGGGTGACGAGCAGTACTTC.

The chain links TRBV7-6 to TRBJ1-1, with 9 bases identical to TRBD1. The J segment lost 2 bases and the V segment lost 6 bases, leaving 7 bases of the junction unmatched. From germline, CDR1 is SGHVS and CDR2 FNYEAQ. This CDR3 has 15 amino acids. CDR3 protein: CASRIGTGNNTEAFF. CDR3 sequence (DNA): TGTGCCAGCAGGATAGGGACAGGGAATAACACTGAAGCTTTCTTT.

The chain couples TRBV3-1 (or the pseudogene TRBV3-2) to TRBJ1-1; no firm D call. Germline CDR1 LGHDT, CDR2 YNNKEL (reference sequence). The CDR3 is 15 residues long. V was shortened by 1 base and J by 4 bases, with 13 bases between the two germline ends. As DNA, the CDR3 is TGTGCCAGCAGCCAAGGCAGGTTGATGATCACTGAAGCTTTCTTT. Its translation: CASSQGRLMITEAFF.

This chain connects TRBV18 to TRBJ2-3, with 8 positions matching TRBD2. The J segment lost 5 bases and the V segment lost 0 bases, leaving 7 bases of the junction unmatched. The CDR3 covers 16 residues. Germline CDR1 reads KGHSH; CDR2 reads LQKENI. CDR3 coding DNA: TGTGCCAGCTCACCACCCAGCGGGGGACCTGGAGATACGCAGTATTTT. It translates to CASSPPSGGPGDTQYF.

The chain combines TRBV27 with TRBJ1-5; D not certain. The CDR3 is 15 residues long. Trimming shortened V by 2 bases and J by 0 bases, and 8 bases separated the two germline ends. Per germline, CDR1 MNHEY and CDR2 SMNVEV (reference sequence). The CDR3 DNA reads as TGTGCCAGCAGTTTAGGAGGGCATAGCAATCAGCCCCAGCATTTT. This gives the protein CASSLGGHSNQPQHF.

The CDR3: CASSYGTSVYTQYF. The CDR3 bases are TGTGCCAGCAGTTACGGGACTAGCGTATATACGCAGTATTTT. This rearrangement joins TRBV6-6 to TRBJ2-3; 10 bases are shared with TRBD2. Trimming cost V 2 bases and J 7 bases; bases outside gene matches: 3. Germline values: CDR1 MNHNY, CDR2 SVGAGI (reference sequence). The CDR3 has 14 residues.

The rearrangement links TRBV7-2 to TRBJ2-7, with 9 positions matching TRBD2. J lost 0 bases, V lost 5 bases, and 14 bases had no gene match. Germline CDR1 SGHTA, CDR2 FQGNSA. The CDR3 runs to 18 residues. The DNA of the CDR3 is TGTGCCAGCAGCCTAGGGGGCGCGGGGGGGGTCGTCTCCTACGAGCAGTACTTC. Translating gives CASSLGGAGGVVSYEQYF.

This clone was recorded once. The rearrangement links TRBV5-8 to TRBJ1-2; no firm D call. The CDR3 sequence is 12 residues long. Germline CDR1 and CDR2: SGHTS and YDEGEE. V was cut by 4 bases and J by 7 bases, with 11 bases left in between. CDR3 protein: CASSMGDFGYTF. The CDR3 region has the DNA TGTGCCAGCAGCATGGGCGATTTTGGCTACACCTTC.

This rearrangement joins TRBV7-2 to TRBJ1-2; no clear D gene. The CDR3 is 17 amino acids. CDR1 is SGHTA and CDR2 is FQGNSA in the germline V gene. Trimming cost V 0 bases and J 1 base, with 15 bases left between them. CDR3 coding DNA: TGTGCCAGCAGCTTAGCGGGTGGTATGAGGAATAACTATGGCTACACCTTC. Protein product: CASSLAGGMRNNYGYTF.

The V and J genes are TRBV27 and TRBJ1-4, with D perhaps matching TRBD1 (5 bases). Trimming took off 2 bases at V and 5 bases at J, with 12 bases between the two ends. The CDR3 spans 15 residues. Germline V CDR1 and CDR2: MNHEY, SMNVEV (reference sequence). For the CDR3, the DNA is TGTGCCAGCAGTTTAATTTGGGGCCTGAATGAAAAACTGTTTTTT. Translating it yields CASSLIWGLNEKLFF.

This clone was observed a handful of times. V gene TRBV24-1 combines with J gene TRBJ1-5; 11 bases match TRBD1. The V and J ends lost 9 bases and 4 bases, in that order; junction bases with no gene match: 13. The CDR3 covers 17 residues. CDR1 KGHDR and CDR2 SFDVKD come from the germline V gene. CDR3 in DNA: TGTGCCACCCTAGGTTCACGCCGGGACAGGGGGAATCAGCCCCAGCATTTT. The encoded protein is CATLGSRRDRGNQPQHF.

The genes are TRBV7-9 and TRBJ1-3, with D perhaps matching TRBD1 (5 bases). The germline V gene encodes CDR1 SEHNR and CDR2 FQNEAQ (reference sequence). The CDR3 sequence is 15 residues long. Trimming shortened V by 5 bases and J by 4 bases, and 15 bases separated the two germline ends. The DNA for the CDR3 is TGTGCCAGCAGCACCCACAGGATACCGGGAAACACCATATATTTT. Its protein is CASSTHRIPGNTIYF.

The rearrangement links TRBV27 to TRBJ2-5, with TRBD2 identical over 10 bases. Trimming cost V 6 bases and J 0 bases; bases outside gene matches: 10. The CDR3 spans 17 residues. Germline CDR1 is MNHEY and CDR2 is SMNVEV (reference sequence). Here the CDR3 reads CASRPRLAGAYQETQYF. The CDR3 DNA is TGTGCCAGCAGGCCGCGTCTAGCGGGGGCTTACCAAGAGACCCAGTACTTC.

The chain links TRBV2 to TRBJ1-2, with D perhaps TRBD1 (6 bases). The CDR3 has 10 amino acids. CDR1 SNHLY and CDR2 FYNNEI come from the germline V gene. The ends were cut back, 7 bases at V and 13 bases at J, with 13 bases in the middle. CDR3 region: CASTNRVFTF. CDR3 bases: TGTGCCAGCACCAACAGGGTCTTCACCTTC.

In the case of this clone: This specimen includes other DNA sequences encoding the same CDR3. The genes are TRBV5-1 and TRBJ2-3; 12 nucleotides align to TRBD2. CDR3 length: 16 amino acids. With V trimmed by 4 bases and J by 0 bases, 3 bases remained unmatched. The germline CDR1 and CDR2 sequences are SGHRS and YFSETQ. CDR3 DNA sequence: TGCGCCAGCAGCCCAGGGACTAGCGGGAGCACAGATACGCAGTATTTT. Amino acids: CASSPGTSGSTDTQYF.

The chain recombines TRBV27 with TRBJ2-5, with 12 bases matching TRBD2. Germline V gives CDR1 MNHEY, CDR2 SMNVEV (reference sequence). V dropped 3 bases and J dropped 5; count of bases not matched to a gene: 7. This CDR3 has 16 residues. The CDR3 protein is CASSFLAGGMRETQYF. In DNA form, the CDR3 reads TGTGCCAGCAGTTTCCTAGCGGGGGGGATGCGGGAGACCCAGTACTTC.

DNA of the CDR3: TGTGCCAGCAGTTACTCAGGACTAGCTGGATACGAGCAGTACTTC. It encodes CASSYSGLAGYEQYF. This sequence joins TRBV6-5 and TRBJ2-7, with TRBD2 matching 8 bases. Germline trimming cut 0 bases from V and 4 bases from J; bases unmatched to any gene: 5. This CDR3 is built from 15 residues. Germline CDR1 reads MNHEY; CDR2 reads SVGAGI.